This entry describes one TCR beta chain. The antigen it binds to is not known. Base qualities are not provided; no much larger clone lies one nucleotide away. RNA was extracted using the RNeasy kit, and about 0.45 to 1 ug of the RNA was reverse transcribed with random hexamers. The immunoSEQ multiplex PCR assay, which covers 54 Vbeta and 13 Jbeta segments, was used to amplify TCR beta CDR3 regions. PCR amplification bias was corrected using a synthetic template baseline for primer optimization and computational correction. The paper's data handling went like this. Only productive sequences were kept, with reads annotated to V, D and J genes according to IMGT and analyzed in immunoSEQ Analyzer. Clonality was computed as one minus Shannon entropy normalized by log2 of the number of productive unique sequences. Public and private clones were assessed among the 100 most prevalent clones of each patient and control. A clone was defined as Susac-specific if it was absent from the healthy and MS cohorts, from some 1,100 published viral clones and from other ImmuneACCESS disease sequences. Clones were called with MiXCR by TCRdb after fastp trimmed the public reads at Q25, and only in-frame beta chains were retained. Records with the same CDR3 protein are collapsed into one entry carrying the most frequent genes and DNA. The V and J calls follow TCRdb's processing rather than the paper's. This sample is represented by 50,000 to 60,000 distinct CDR3 sequences; around 90% of them were singletons. Of the sample, 0.15% to 0.2% is held by the ten largest clones.

This sample stems from a study of CD8 T cells in Susac syndrome (dated by TCRdb to the late 2010s). About the investigation overall: Whether CD8+ T cell activation and differentiation in Susac syndrome was antigen driven was tested using repertoire sequencing. Clonality of the CD8+ T cell repertoire was compared between eleven to twelve healthy donors, roughly 14 Susac syndrome patients and about 15 multiple sclerosis patients. Study-wide findings and limitations: The number of individuals in the TCR sequencing and HLA analysis was acknowledged as relatively small.

Peripheral blood CD8+ and CD4+ T cells from healthy donors, Susac syndrome patients and multiple sclerosis patients were profiled by high-throughput TCR beta sequencing. Healthy donors were age- and sex-matched controls. Bulk CD8+ and CD4+ T cells were purified magnetically by negative isolation, whereas CD8+ TEMRA cells were enriched by FACS. Blood was drawn into EDTA tubes, processed within 24 hours, and PBMCs were isolated by density gradient centrifugation. PBMCs intended for TCR sequencing were frozen in liquid nitrogen and were later thawed in a 37 degrees C water bath. Purity of sorted or isolated CD4+, CD8+ and CD8+ TEMRA cells was at least 90%. V is pruned by 2 bases and J by 4 bases, leaving 10 bases of the junction without a gene match. The CDR3, from cysteine to phenylalanine, totals 17 residues. The only DNA kept is the CDR3, 51 bases in frame from the first base. For CDR1 and CDR2, the germline V gene lists LGHNA and YNFKEQ.

The source of this sequence is a human donor in good health. The source material was CD8+ T cells from PBMCs. The rearranged chain carries TRBV4-2 and TRBJ2-2; 7 bases in the middle match TRBD1. The DNA is as follows: TGTGCCAGCAGCCAAAGCTCGGAAGGGACAGCCACCGGGGAGCTGTTTTTT. This gives the protein CASSQSSEGTATGELFF.